The 6 T cell receptor beta chains below were found in one sample sequenced in a study of regulatory T cells in long-lasting Graves disease. Stated time point: newly diagnosed GD, antithyroid drugs for less than 3 months. The authors made the TCR library using RNA they extracted from PBMCs. Relying on iRepertoire HTBI primers and Arm-PCR of CDR3 regions, the team built TCR beta libraries. TCRdb re-called the multiplex PCR reads through MiXCR, storing one row per CDR3 protein. Of about 500,000 distinct CDR3 sequences listed, about 11% were seen once; the top ten hold over 7%. These same records also appear under a second study, on T cells in Graves' hyperthyroidism and ophthalmopathy.

Specimen: peripheral blood mononuclear cells (PBMCs), collected at new diagnosis, from a patient treated with antithyroid drugs. The receptors shown here come from a woman aged 25 to 39 with Graves disease.

This clonotype has ten or more counts. The rearrangement uses TRBV13 and TRBJ2-7; D could derive from TRBD1 or TRBD2 (5 bases each). CDR1 is PRHDT and CDR2 is FYEKMQ in the germline V gene (reference sequence). V dropped 4 bases and J dropped 7 bases, with 14 bases sitting between them. The CDR3 sequence is 13 residues long. The CDR3 is CASSYLGATEQYF. In DNA form, the CDR3 reads TGTGCCAGCAGCTACCTCGGGGCGACGGAGCAGTACTTC.

This clonotype was seen many times. This chain links TRBV12-3 or TRBV12-4 with TRBJ2-3, with D perhaps TRBD2 (6 bases). The length of the CDR3 is 15 residues. V was cut by 3 bases and J by 4 bases, with 14 bases left in between. The CDR3 region is CASSLAPGAPDTQYF. The CDR3 region has the DNA TGTGCCAGCAGTTTGGCCCCGGGAGCCCCAGATACGCAGTATTTT.

This clonotype was picked up a small number of times. The rearrangement uses TRBV5-1 and TRBJ2-2, with 10 bases lining up with TRBD2. Losses at the gene ends were 0 bases for V and 5 bases for J; bases not matched to a gene: 10. The CDR3 extends over 18 amino acids. Per germline, CDR1 SGHRS and CDR2 YFSETQ. Here the CDR3 DNA reads TGCGCCAGCAGCTTGGGGTCGCTAGCGGGAGTCTATACCGGGGAGCTGTTTTTT. It translates to CASSLGSLAGVYTGELFF.

Only a few counts were recorded for this clonotype. The chain joins TRBV6-2 or TRBV6-3 to TRBJ2-2, with 7 nucleotides matching TRBD1. The CDR3 is 16 amino acids. Germline loops: CDR1 MNHEY, CDR2 SVGEGT. V lost 3 bases to trimming and J lost 6 bases; unmatched junction nucleotides: 10. The CDR3 here is CASSYPGTGAPGELFF. CDR3 coding DNA: TGTGCCAGCAGTTATCCGGGTACAGGGGCTCCCGGGGAGCTGTTTTTT.

This clonotype has just a few counts. This chain joins TRBV20-1 and TRBJ2-5; maybe TRBD2 (6 bases). In germline, CDR1 is DFQATT, CDR2 SNEGSKA (reference sequence). The CDR3 spans 11 residues. Deletions cut 6 bases from V and 13 bases from J, with 18 bases between. For the CDR3, the DNA is TGCAGTGCCAGACGGGGGAGCGCGCCGTACTTC. It is translated as CSARRGSAPYF.

This clonotype was seen repeatedly, ten times or more. This chain connects TRBV3-1 to TRBJ1-1, with 9 bases lining up with TRBD1. There are 13 residues in the CDR3. The V gene end was trimmed by 4 bases and the J gene end by 10 bases; junction bases not matched to a gene: 7. Germline loops: CDR1 LGHDT, CDR2 YNNKEL (reference sequence). For the CDR3, the DNA is TGTGCCAGCAGCCCCCGGGACAGGGACGGAGCTTTCTTT. The encoded protein is CASSPRDRDGAFF.